The present T cell receptor (beta chain) was sequenced within a study of blood T cell repertoires in COVID-19. Study background: In each case, the material was cDNA or gDNA derived from T cells, B-cell-depleted T cells, or PBMCs.

TCRdb's table, derived via immunoSEQ multiplex PCR, lists solely in-frame clones and lacks some. The repertoire holds 88,000 or so clones, with around 80% as singletons. The CDR3 covers 14 residues. Germline CDR1 is LNHDA and CDR2 is SQIVND (reference sequence). Trimming removed 5 bases from V and 1 base from J, with 11 bases in between. This receptor was obtained from a man older than 75 with acute or convalescent COVID-19. Material for sequencing was peripheral blood. This chain uses TRBV19 with TRBJ2-5, with no clear D. CDR3 in DNA: TGTGCCAGTAGTCCGACTCCGGGCCAAGAGACCCAGTACTTC. The encoded protein is CASSPTPGQETQYF.